These 30 T cell receptor beta chains share one sample of origin, sequenced in a study of spatial heterogeneity in lung cancer. Time point in this sample: sample taken at primary tumor resection. TCRdb fed the 5' RACE reads into MiXCR, producing one record per CDR3 protein. The sample carries 20,000 to 25,000 distinct CDR3 sequences, around 4.3% recorded once. This specimen consisted of PBMCs, obtained at surgery. These receptors originate from a male donor with early-stage non-small cell lung cancer.

By proportion, this clonotype is medium-sized. The chain combines TRBV5-1 with TRBJ2-5; 9 bases are a match to TRBD2. V shed 1 base and J 5 bases; nucleotides not matched to a gene: 6. The CDR3 totals 15 residues. Germline lookup yields CDR1 SGHRS and CDR2 YFSETQ. DNA of the CDR3: TGCGCCAGCAGCTTGTCTACTAGCGGGCATGAGACCCAGTACTTC. This codes for CASSLSTSGHETQYF.

This clonotype was recorded at least ten times. This sequence joins TRBV4-2 and TRBJ1-6; D call uncertain. The CDR3 runs to 17 residues. Per the germline V gene, CDR1 is LGHNA and CDR2 is YNFKEQ. Deletions cut 0 bases from V and 7 bases from J, with 16 bases between. The CDR3 protein is CASSQDRRILKNSPLHF. The CDR3 nucleotides read TGTGCCAGCAGCCAAGATAGGAGGATTCTAAAAAATTCACCCCTCCACTTT.

This clonotype has only a few counts. The V call is TRBV5-1, the J call TRBJ2-5; the D is unclear. Trimming removed 4 bases from V and 2 bases from J, with 6 bases in between. In germline, CDR1 is SGHRS, CDR2 YFSETQ. The CDR3 has 12 residues. CDR3 in amino acids: CASSVVQETQYF. CDR3 nucleotides: TGCGCCAGCAGCGTAGTACAAGAGACCCAGTACTTC.

The genes are TRBV7-8 and TRBJ2-2, with D perhaps TRBD2 (6 bases). Germline values: CDR1 SGHVS, CDR2 FQNEAQ. V gave up 8 bases and J gave up 2 bases, with 18 bases separating them. This CDR3 spans 16 amino acids. The CDR3 nucleotides are TGTGCCAGCCCCAGTATGGGCGGGATTAACACCGGGGAGCTGTTTTTT. Translated: CASPSMGGINTGELFF.

This clonotype was counted ten times or more. The rearrangement joins TRBV27 to TRBJ2-7, with a possible D match to TRBD2 (5 bases). Germline values: CDR1 MNHEY, CDR2 SMNVEV (reference sequence). Trimming stripped 7 bases from V and 3 bases from J, with 16 bases between. The CDR3 is 14 amino acids. CDR3 bases: TGTGCCAGCACCTCCCACGGGAAGTTCTACGAGCAGTACTTC. This encodes CASTSHGKFYEQYF.

This clonotype was observed at least ten times. The gene calls are TRBV9 and TRBJ2-1; TRBD1 matches 7 bases. CDR1 is SGDLS, CDR2 YYNGEE, per germline. This CDR3 has 18 residues. Germline trimming cut 0 bases from V and 4 bases from J; bases unmatched to any gene: 13. The CDR3, as DNA: TGTGCCAGCAGCGTAGGAGGGGGCAGCCGTCTTTTGTACAATGAGCAGTTCTTC. Amino acids: CASSVGGGSRLLYNEQFF.

This clonotype was seen only a few times. The chain combines TRBV7-3 with TRBJ2-2; perhaps TRBD2 as D (6 bases). V dropped 2 bases and J dropped 14 bases, with 12 bases sitting between them. CDR3 length: 12 amino acids. Looked up from germline, CDR1 is SGHTA and CDR2 is FQGTGA. CDR3 in amino acids: CASSLGGKVLFF. CDR3 in DNA: TGTGCCAGCAGCTTAGGAGGGAAGGTTCTGTTTTTT. Full variable domain (remainder filled in from reference TRBV7-3 and TRBJ2-2): GAGVSQTPSNKVTEKGKYVELRCDPISGHTALYWYRQSLGQGPEFLIYFQGTGAADDSGLPNDRFFAVRPEGSVSTLKIQRTERGDSAVYLCASSLGGKVLFFGEGSRLTVL.

The sample holds a few counts of this clonotype. The CDR3, as DNA: TGTGCCTGGAGGACCCCCCCCCTCGGCGGGGGGTACACAGATACGCAGTATTTT. Translating gives CAWRTPPLGGGYTDTQYF. The chain carries TRBV30 and TRBJ2-3; 8 bases match TRBD2. The junction had 16 bases not matched to a gene; V was cut back by 3 bases and J by 2 bases. The CDR3 covers 18 residues. The V gene's germline CDR1 is GTSNPN and CDR2 SVGIG (reference sequence).

Ten or more counts support this clonotype. Mismatch with germline at one junction end may stem from a read error. CDR3 protein: CASSLMTGVYSEQFF. The CDR3 DNA is TGTGCCAGCAGCTTGATGACAGGCGTCTACAGTGAGCAGTTCTTC. This sequence joins TRBV7-3 and TRBJ2-1, with D maybe TRBD1 (6 bases). The CDR3 length is 15 residues. Per germline, CDR1 SGHTA and CDR2 FQGTGA.

In this sample, this clonotype turned up many times. The CDR3 DNA follows: TGTGCCAGCAGCTTCTCCCCCCCCGGGGAGCTGTTTTTT. This translates into CASSFSPPGELFF. This chain links TRBV7-3 with TRBJ2-2; D is uncertain. Germline CDR1 and CDR2: SGHTA and FQGTGA. The CDR3 covers 13 residues. Trimming stripped 3 bases from V and 6 bases from J, with 8 bases between.

The chain couples TRBV20-1 to TRBJ2-3; 10 nucleotides match TRBD2. V shed 0 bases and J 2 bases; nucleotides not matched to a gene: 2. Germline V lookup: CDR1 DFQATT, CDR2 SNEGSKA (reference sequence). The CDR3 is made up of 15 amino acids. CDR3 coding DNA: TGCAGTGCTAGAGAACTAGCGGGGAACACAGATACGCAGTATTTT. Protein product: CSARELAGNTDTQYF.

This clonotype has at least ten counts. V is TRBV6-5 and J is TRBJ1-1; no reliable D call. CDR1 and CDR2 from the germline V gene are MNHEY and SVGAGI. The CDR3 has 13 amino acids. V was shortened by 3 bases and J by 1 base, with 6 bases between the two germline ends. The CDR3 bases are TGTGCCAGCAGTTATAGACCGAACACTGAAGCTTTCTTT. This encodes CASSYRPNTEAFF.

This clonotype was counted ten times or more. The chain joins TRBV5-1 to TRBJ2-7; D is unclear. Germline loops: CDR1 SGHRS, CDR2 YFSETQ. V lost 1 base and J lost 2, with 10 bases in between. The CDR3 is 14 amino acids. The CDR3: CASSLNPETYEQYF. The CDR3, as DNA: TGCGCCAGCAGCTTGAATCCAGAAACCTACGAGCAGTACTTC.

This clonotype was observed many times. The DNA for the CDR3 is TGCGCCAGCAGCTTGGAACTAGCGGGGGAGACCCAGTACTTC. Amino acid sequence: CASSLELAGETQYF. The chain has TRBV5-1 and TRBJ2-5; 10 nucleotides line up with TRBD2. This CDR3 has 14 amino acids. The J segment lost 5 bases and the V segment lost 0 bases, leaving 1 base of the junction unmatched. Germline lookup yields CDR1 SGHRS and CDR2 YFSETQ. Full variable domain (remainder filled in from reference TRBV5-1 and TRBJ2-5): KAGVTQTPRYLIKTRGQQVTLSCSPISGHRSVSWYQQTPGQGLQFLFEYFSETQRNKGNFPGRFSGRQFSNSRSEMNVSTLELGDSALYLCASSLELAGETQYFGPGTRLLVL.

The sample holds a few counts of this clonotype. The chain couples TRBV5-1 to TRBJ2-7; D may be TRBD1 or TRBD2 (6 bases each). Trimming removed 0 bases at V and 6 bases at J, with 19 bases between. Germline-derived CDR1 and CDR2 are SGHRS and YFSETQ. This CDR3 contains 16 residues. The CDR3 here is CASSLEGGLTSPEQYF. CDR3 DNA sequence: TGCGCCAGCAGCTTGGAGGGGGGTCTAACAAGTCCCGAGCAGTACTTC.

There are many counts of this clonotype. The chain joins TRBV27 to TRBJ2-4; 8 bases line up with TRBD1. V was pared by 5 bases and J by 7 bases, with 4 bases of the junction left unmatched. CDR1 MNHEY and CDR2 SMNVEV come from the germline V gene (reference sequence). The length of the CDR3 is 13 residues. The CDR3 loop is CASSPRTGNIQYF. The DNA for the CDR3 is TGTGCCAGCAGTCCCCGGACAGGGAACATTCAGTACTTC.

This clonotype was seen many times. The CDR3: CASSHTTGQETQYF. DNA for the CDR3: TGTGCCAGCAGCCATACGACAGGGCAAGAGACCCAGTACTTC. V usage is TRBV7-6 and J usage is TRBJ2-5; TRBD1 agrees at 7 bases. This CDR3 region has 14 residues. The ends lost 5 bases at V and 2 bases at J; junction bases unmatched: 5. The germline gives CDR1 SGHVS, CDR2 FNYEAQ.

This clonotype was observed many times. The V and J genes are TRBV2 and TRBJ1-6; TRBD1 agrees at 7 bases. Germline CDR1 SNHLY, CDR2 FYNNEI. Trimming at V came to 7 bases and at J to 8 bases, leaving 11 bases not matched to a gene. The CDR3 contains 15 residues. The CDR3 sequence is CASTRQGQGDSPLHF. CDR3 nucleotide sequence: TGTGCCAGCACTAGACAGGGCCAAGGAGATTCACCCCTCCACTTT.

The chain couples TRBV4-1 to TRBJ2-3, with 16 bases fitting TRBD2. Looked up from germline, CDR1 is MGHRA and CDR2 is YSYEKL. CDR3 length: 17 residues. V trimming: 4 bases; J trimming: 7 bases; junction bases outside the gene matches: 8. The CDR3 protein is CASSPTGTSGGANTQYF. CDR3 in DNA: TGCGCCAGCAGCCCAACCGGGACTAGCGGGGGGGCTAATACGCAGTATTTT.

This clonotype has ten or more counts. The junction departs from the called germline gene at one end, perhaps through a read error. V usage is TRBV25-1 and J usage is TRBJ1-5; the D gene is possibly TRBD1 (6 bases). Germline CDR1 reads MGHDK; CDR2 reads SYGVNS. The CDR3 length is 19 residues. In nucleotides, the CDR3 is TGTGCCAGCAGTGAATTGGTCGACAGGAAGATCTTCAGCAATCAGCCTCAGCATTTT. Amino acid sequence: CASSELVDRKIFSNQPQHF.

This clonotype was observed many times. V is TRBV20-1 and J is TRBJ2-5, with a weak D call TRBD1 (5 bases). Trimming shortened V by 4 bases and J by 5 bases, and 14 bases separated the two germline ends. Germline loops: CDR1 DFQATT, CDR2 SNEGSKA (reference sequence). The CDR3 is 13 residues long. CDR3 DNA: TGCAGTGCTACCTTCGAAGGGGTGGAGACCCAGTACTTC. Residues: CSATFEGVETQYF.

This clonotype was recorded at least ten times. The chain has TRBV7-9 and TRBJ2-5; 12 bases match TRBD1. CDR3 length: 16 residues. V lost 5 bases to trimming and J lost 5 bases; unmatched junction nucleotides: 9. The V gene's germline CDR1 is SEHNR and CDR2 FQNEAQ (reference sequence). The chain's CDR3 is CASSPRGQGAWETQYF. In DNA, the CDR3 is TGTGCCAGCAGCCCGAGGGGACAGGGGGCTTGGGAGACCCAGTACTTC.

This clonotype was counted at least ten times. V is TRBV4-2 and J is TRBJ2-2, with TRBD1 matching 8 bases. Germline V gene lookup returns CDR1 LGHNA and CDR2 YNFKEQ. V gave up 4 bases and J gave up 10 bases; unmatched junction bases: 11. The CDR3 is 15 amino acids. CDR3 amino acids: CASSPSGGAAPELFF. CDR3 in DNA: TGTGCCAGCAGCCCATCAGGGGGCGCGGCACCGGAGCTGTTTTTT.

This clonotype was counted at least ten times. The J gene is TRBJ2-2, the V gene TRBV29-1, with 8 bases identical to TRBD1. Germline V gives CDR1 SQVTM, CDR2 ANQGSEA. The CDR3 is 14 amino acids. J lost 6 bases, V lost 5 bases, and 8 bases had no gene match. The CDR3 loop is CSVTLTGAPGELFF. Written as DNA, the CDR3 is TGCAGCGTTACATTGACAGGGGCGCCCGGGGAGCTGTTTTTT.

There are many counts of this clonotype. This chain connects TRBV5-4 to TRBJ2-7; 7 positions agree with TRBD2. Trimming removed 0 bases from V and 5 bases from J; junction bases left unmatched: 11. The CDR3 extends over 16 amino acids. Germline CDR1 is SGHNT and CDR2 is YYREEE (reference sequence). The chain's CDR3 is CASSLGWTSGAHEQYF. DNA of the CDR3: TGTGCCAGCAGCTTGGGTTGGACTAGTGGGGCCCACGAGCAGTACTTC.

This clonotype was found many times. This sequence joins TRBV29-1 and TRBJ2-7; D might be TRBD1 (6 bases). This CDR3 comprises 11 residues. V was shortened by 7 bases and J by 5 bases, with 12 bases between the two germline ends. Germline assignment: CDR1 SQVTM and CDR2 ANQGSEA. The CDR3 loop is CSADQGNEQYF. In DNA form, the CDR3 reads TGCAGCGCTGATCAGGGGAACGAGCAGTACTTC.

This clonotype was counted many times. The chain recombines TRBV12-3 or TRBV12-4 with TRBJ2-5; TRBD1 might be the D (5 bases). The CDR3 loop spans 15 amino acids. V was pared by 7 bases and J by 5 bases, with 20 bases between. CDR3 coding DNA: TGTGCCAGCACCATAATCGCTGGGGCCAGGGAGACCCAGTACTTC. This translates into CASTIIAGARETQYF.

This clonotype came up many times. The chain joins TRBV20-1 to TRBJ1-1; D is possibly TRBD1 (6 bases). CDR1 is DFQATT, CDR2 SNEGSKA, per germline (reference sequence). The CDR3 is 15 residues long. V was clipped by 3 bases and J by 6 bases, with 20 bases between them. The CDR3, as DNA: TGCAGTGCTAGCTACAGGGCGCAAATAGCAGCTGAAGCTTTCTTT. Protein product: CSASYRAQIAAEAFF.

The table lists this clonotype with many counts. The V gene is TRBV7-9, the J gene TRBJ2-7; no firm D call. Germline CDR1 reads SEHNR; CDR2 reads FQNEAQ (reference sequence). The germline V and J ends were trimmed by 5 bases and 6 bases, with 11 bases remaining between them. This CDR3 has 12 amino acids. The CDR3 sequence: CASSAVTGEQYF. CDR3 nucleotide sequence: TGTGCCAGCAGCGCAGTGACGGGCGAGCAGTACTTC.

This clonotype was observed at least ten times. The chain combines TRBV29-1 with TRBJ2-3, with 9 bases lining up with TRBD1. The CDR3 spans 13 residues. Trimming took 7 bases from V and 2 from J; bases not matched to a gene: 4. CDR1 and CDR2 (germline): SQVTM, ANQGSEA. The CDR3 here is CSAWDRVTDTQYF. CDR3 coding DNA: TGCAGCGCCTGGGACAGGGTCACAGATACGCAGTATTTT.